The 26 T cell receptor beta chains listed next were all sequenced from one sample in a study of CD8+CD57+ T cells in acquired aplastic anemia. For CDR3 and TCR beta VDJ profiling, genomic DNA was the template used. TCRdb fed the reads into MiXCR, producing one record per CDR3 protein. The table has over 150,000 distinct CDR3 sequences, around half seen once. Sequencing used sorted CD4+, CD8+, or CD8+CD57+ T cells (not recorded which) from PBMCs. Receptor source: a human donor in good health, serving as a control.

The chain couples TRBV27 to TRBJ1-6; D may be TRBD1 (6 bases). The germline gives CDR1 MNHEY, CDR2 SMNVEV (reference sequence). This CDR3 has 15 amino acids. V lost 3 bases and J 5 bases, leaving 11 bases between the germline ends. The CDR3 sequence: CASSFRQVNNSPLHF. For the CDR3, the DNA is TGTGCCAGCAGTTTTCGACAGGTGAATAATTCACCCCTCCACTTT.

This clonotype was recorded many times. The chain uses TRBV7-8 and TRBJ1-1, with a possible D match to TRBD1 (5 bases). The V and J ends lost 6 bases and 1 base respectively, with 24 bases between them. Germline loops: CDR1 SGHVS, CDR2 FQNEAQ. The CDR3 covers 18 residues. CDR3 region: CASRQHRVRREGNTEAFF. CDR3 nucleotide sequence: TGTGCCAGCAGACAACACCGGGTTCGCAGGGAAGGGAACACTGAAGCTTTCTTT.

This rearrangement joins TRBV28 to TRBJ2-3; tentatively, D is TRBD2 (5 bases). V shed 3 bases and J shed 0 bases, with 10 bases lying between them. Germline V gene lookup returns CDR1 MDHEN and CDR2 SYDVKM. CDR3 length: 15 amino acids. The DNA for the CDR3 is TGTGCCAGCAGTTTGGTGCGGACTAGCACAGATACGCAGTATTTT. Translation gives CASSLVRTSTDTQYF.

The DNA of the CDR3 is TGTGCCAGCAGTTATGCGGGGCGGACTGGAAACACCATATATTTT. Its protein is CASSYAGRTGNTIYF. The J gene is TRBJ1-3, the V gene TRBV6-5; a weak D match, TRBD1 (5 bases). V was cut by 3 bases and J by 2 bases, with 11 bases left in between. The CDR3 runs to 15 residues. Germline V lookup: CDR1 MNHEY, CDR2 SVGAGI.

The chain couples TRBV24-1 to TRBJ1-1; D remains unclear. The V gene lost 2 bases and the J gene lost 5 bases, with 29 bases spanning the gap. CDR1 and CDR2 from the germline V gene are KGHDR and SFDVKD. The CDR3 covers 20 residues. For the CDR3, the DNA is TGTGCCACCAGTGATTGGTTCAGTGGGCCCGCGAACACCGGGGATACTGAAGCTTTCTTT. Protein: CATSDWFSGPANTGDTEAFF.

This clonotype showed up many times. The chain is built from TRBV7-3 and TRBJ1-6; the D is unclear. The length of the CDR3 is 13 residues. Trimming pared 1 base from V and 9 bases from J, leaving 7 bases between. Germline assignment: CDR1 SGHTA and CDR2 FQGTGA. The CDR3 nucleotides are TGTGCCAGCAGCTTAAATTCGTTTTCACCCCTCCACTTT. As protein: CASSLNSFSPLHF.

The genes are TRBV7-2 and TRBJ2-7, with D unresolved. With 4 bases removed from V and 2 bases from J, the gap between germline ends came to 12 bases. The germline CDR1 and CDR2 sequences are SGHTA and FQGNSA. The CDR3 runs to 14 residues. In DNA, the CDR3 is TGTGCCAGCAGCTACGAGCCATCCGCCTACGAGCAGTACTTC. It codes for CASSYEPSAYEQYF. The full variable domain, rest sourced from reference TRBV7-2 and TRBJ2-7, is GAGVSQSPSNKVTEKGKDVELRCDPISGHTALYWYRQSLGQGLEFLIYFQGNSAPDKSGLPSDRFSAERTGGSVSTLTIQRTQQEDSAVYLCASSYEPSAYEQYFGPGTRLTVT.

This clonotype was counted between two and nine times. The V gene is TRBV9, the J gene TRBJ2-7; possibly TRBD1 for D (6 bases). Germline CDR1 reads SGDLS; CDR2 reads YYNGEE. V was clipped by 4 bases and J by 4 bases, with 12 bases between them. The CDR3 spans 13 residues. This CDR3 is CASSPSQGYEQYF. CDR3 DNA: TGTGCCAGCAGCCCTTCCCAGGGGTACGAGCAGTACTTC.

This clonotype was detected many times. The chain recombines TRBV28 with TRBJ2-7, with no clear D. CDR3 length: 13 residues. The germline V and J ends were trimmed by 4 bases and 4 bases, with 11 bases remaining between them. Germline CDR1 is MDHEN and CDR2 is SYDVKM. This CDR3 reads CASSSLGIYEQYF. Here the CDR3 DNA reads TGTGCCAGCAGTTCTTTGGGGATTTACGAGCAGTACTTC.

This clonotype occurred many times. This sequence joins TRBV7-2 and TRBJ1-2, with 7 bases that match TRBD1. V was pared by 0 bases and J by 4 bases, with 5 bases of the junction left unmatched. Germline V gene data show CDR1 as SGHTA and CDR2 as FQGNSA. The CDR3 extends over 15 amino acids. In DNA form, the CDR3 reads TGTGCCAGCAGCTTAGCTCGGGGACAGTCCTATGGCTACACCTTC. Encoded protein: CASSLARGQSYGYTF. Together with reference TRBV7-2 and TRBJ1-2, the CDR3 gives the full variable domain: GAGVSQSPSNKVTEKGKDVELRCDPISGHTALYWYRQSLGQGLEFLIYFQGNSAPDKSGLPSDRFSAERTGGSVSTLTIQRTQQEDSAVYLCASSLARGQSYGYTFGSGTRLTVV.

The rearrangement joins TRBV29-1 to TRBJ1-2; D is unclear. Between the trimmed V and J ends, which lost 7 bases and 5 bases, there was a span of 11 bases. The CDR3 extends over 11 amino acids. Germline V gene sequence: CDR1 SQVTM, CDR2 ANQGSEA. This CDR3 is CSADTEYGYTF. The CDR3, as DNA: TGCAGCGCTGACACCGAATATGGCTACACCTTC.

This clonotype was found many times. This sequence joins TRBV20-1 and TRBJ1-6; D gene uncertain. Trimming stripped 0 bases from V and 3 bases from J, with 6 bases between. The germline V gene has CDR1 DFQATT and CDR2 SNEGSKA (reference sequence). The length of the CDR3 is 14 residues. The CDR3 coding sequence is TGCAGTGCTAGAGATCCGGGCTATAATTCACCCCTCCACTTT. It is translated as CSARDPGYNSPLHF.

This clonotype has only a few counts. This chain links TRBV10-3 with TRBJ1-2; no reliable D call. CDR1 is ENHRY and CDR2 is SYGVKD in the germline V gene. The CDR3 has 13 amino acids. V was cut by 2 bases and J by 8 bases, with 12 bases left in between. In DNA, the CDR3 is TGTGCCATCAGTGAGGAGGACCTCGGGGGCTACACCTTC. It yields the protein CAISEEDLGGYTF.

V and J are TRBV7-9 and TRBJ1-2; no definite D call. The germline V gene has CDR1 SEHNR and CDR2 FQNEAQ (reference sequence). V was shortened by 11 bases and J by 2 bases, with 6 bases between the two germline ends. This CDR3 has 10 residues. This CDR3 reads CAVLNYGYTF. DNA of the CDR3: TGTGCCGTTCTAAACTATGGCTACACCTTC.

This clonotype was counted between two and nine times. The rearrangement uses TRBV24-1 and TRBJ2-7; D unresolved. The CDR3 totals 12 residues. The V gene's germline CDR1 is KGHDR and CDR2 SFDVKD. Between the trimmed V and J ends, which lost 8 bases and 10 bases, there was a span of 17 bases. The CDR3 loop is CATKLGPPHQYF. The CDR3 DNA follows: TGTGCCACCAAGTTGGGCCCGCCTCACCAGTACTTC.

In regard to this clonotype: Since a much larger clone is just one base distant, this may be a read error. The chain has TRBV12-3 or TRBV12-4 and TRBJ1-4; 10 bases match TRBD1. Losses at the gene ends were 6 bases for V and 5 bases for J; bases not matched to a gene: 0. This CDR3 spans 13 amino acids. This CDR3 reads CASRGQGNEKLFF. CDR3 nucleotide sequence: TGTGCCAGCAGGGGACAGGGGAATGAAAAACTGTTTTTT.

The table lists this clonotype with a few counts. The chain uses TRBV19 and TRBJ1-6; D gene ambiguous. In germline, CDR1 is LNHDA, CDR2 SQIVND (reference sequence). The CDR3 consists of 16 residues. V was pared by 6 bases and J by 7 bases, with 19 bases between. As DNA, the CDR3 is TGTGCCAGTAGGGAAAACGGACGGTCTAACAATTCACCCCTCCACTTT. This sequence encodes CASRENGRSNNSPLHF.

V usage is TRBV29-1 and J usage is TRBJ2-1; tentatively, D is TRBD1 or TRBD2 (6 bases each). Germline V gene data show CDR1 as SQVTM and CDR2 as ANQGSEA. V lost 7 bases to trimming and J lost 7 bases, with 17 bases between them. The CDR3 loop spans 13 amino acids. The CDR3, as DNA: TGCAGCGCTGGAAGGGGGGCGCAGAATGAGCAGTTCTTC. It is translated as CSAGRGAQNEQFF.

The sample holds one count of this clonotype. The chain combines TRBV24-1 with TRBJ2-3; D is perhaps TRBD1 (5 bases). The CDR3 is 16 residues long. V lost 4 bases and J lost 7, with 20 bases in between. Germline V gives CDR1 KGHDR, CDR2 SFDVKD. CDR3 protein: CATSDTIPGPRYTQYF. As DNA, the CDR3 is TGTGCCACCAGTGACACGATCCCAGGGCCTCGATATACGCAGTATTTT.

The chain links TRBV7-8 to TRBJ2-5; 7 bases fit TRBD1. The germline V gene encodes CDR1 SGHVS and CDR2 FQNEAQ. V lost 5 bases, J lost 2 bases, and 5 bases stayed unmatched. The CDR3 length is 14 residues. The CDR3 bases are TGTGCCAGCAGCGCTCCGGGACAGCAAGAGACCCAGTACTTC. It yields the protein CASSAPGQQETQYF.

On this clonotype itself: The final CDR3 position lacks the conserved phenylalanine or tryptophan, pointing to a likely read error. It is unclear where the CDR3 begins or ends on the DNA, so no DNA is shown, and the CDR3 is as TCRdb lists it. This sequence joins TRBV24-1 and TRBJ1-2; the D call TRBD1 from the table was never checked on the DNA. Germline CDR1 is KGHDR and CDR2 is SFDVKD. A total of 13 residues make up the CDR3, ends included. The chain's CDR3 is CATSDPDSVWLHL.

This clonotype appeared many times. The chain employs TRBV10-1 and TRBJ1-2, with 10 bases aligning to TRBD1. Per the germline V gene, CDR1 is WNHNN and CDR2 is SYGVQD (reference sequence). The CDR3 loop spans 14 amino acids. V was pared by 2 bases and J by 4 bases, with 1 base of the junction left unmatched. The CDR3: CASSEDRGLYGYTF. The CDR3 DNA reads TGCGCCAGCAGTGAGGACAGGGGGCTCTATGGCTACACCTTC.

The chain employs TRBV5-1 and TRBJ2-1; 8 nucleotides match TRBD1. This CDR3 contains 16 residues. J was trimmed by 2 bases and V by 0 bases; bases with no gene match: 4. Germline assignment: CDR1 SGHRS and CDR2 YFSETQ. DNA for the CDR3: TGCGCCAGCAGCTTGGTAGGACAGGGCGCCTACAATGAGCAGTTCTTC. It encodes CASSLVGQGAYNEQFF.

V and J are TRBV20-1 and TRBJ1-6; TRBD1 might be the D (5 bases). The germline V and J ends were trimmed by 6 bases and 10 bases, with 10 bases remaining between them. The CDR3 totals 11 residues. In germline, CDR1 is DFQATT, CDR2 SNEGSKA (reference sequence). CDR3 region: CSARGDSPLHF. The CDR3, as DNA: TGCAGTGCGCGAGGGGACTCACCCCTCCACTTT.

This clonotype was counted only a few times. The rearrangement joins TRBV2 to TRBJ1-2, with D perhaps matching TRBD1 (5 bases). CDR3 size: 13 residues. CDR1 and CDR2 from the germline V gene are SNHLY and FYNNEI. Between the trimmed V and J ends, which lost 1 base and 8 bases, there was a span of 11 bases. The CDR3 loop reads CASSEGWRDGYTF. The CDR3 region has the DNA TGTGCCAGCAGTGAAGGGTGGAGGGACGGCTACACCTTC.

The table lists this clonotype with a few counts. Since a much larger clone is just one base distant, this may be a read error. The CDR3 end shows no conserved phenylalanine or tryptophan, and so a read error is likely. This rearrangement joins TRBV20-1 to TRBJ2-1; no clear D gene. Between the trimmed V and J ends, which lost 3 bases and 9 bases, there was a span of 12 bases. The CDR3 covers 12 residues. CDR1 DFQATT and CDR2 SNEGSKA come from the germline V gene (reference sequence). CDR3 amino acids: CSASDGPLEQFL. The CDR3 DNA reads TGCAGTGCTAGTGATGGACCACTTGAGCAGTTCCTC.